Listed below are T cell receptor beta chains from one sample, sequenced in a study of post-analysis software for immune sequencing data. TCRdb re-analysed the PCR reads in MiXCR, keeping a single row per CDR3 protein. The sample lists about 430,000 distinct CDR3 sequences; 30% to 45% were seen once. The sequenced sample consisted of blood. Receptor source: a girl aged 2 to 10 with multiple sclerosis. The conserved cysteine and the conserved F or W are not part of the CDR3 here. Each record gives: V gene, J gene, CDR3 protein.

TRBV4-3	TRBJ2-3	ASRQLGGDTQY
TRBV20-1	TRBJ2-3	SAHERVEVDTQY
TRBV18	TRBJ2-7	ASSPVGGTSYEQY
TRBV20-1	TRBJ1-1	SARESVIWAPEAF
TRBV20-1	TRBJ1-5	SAIGQGAQGNQPQH
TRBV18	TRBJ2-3	ASSYGLAGVADTQY
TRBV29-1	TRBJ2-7	SVAGTGNPYEQY
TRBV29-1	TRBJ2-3	SAYWPTSVTDTQY
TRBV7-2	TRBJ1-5	ASSLSGAGAPQH
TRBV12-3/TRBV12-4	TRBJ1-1	ASSLGHDTEAF
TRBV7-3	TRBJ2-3	ASSLGTSGSRSADTQY
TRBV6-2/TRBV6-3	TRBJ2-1	ASSYSSRGWNNEQF
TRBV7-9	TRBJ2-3	ASSRRYTQY
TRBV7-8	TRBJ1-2	ASSVIQGGSGYT
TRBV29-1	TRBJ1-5	SVAQDGQPQH
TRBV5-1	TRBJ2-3	ASSLQRGGSDSQY
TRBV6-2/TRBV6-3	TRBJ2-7	ASSFEPYEQY
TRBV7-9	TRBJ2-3	ASSLAPLGGVPDTQY
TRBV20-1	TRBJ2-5	SPGQGEETQY
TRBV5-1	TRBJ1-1	ASRSAGGVGNTEAF
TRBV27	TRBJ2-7	ASSLIGRYNEQY
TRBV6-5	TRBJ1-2	ASSYSNGGYT
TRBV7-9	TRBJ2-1	ASSPPGSTYNEQF
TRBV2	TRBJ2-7	ASTPGDEQY
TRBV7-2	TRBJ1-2	ASSDDVFRGYT
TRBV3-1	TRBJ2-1	ASSQDGAGAVNEQF
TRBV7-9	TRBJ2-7	ASRVPSGQMYYEQY
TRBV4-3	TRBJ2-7	ASSQDIGVREQY
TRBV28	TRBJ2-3	ASSPPAQGSTDTQY
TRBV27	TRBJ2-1	ASSGVYNEQF
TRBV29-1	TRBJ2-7	SVAGQGSNEQY
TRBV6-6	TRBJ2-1	ASSWSENYNEQF
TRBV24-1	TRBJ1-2	ATSARDSGYT
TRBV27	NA	ASSFGTGIYEQY
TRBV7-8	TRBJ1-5	ASSAGTLHQPQH
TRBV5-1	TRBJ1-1	ASSPRTGGIMNTEAF
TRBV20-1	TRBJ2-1	SARPLAGTYNEQV
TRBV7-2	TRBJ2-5	ASSSGTWYQETQY
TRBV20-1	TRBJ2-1	SARPQGWTPKGEQF
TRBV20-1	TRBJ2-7	SATGQTVFYGQY
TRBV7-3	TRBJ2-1	ASRFRGPPKMGSYNEQF
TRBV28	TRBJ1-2	ASSFLAGGYT
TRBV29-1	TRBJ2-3	SVPGTTDTQY
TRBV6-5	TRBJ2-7	ASSYFGSTYEQY
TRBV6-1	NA	ASSESVTPRETQY
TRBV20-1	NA	SANTATGAETQF
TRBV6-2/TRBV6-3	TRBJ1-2	ASSYRDYGYT
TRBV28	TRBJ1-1	ALKREPNTEAF
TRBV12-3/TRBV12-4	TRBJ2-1	AGSSWGNAYNEQF
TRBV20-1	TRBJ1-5	SASSQEQPQH
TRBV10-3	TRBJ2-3	AIRATGGMTDTQY
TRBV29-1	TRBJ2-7	SVGLPDKSYEQY
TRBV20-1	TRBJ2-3	SASGGAGDTQY